The rows below give T cell receptor beta chains drawn from one sample of a study of PD-L1 blockade in urothelial cancer. Some clones are missing from TCRdb's copy, which holds only in-frame ones; the method was immunoSEQ multiplex PCR. The repertoire holds 90,000 to 120,000 clones, with 90% to 95% as singletons. Sequenced here: PBMCs, sampled around atezolizumab (anti-PD-L1) treatment. Receptors originate from an elderly woman with urothelial cancer. The CDR3 runs from the conserved cysteine through the conserved F or W. Each record gives: clone size, V gene, D gene, J gene, CDR3 DNA, CDR3 protein. A D gene is named only where the DNA matches it firmly. Some rows mark clone size as missing; the rest say once, few, many or name a class of expanded clone.

clone_size: NA
v_call: TRBV13
d_call: TRBD1
j_call: TRBJ1-2
cdr3_nt: TGTGCCAGCAGCCGAATAACAGGGGCGGAAGGCTACACCTTC
cdr3_aa: CASSRITGAEGYTF

clone_size: NA
v_call: TRBV28
d_call: NA
j_call: TRBJ1-1
cdr3_nt: TGTGCCAGCAGTTCGAACAGACACACTGAAGCTTTCTTT
cdr3_aa: CASSSNRHTEAFF

clone_size: NA
v_call: TRBV7-2
d_call: TRBD2
j_call: TRBJ2-5
cdr3_nt: TGTGCCAGCAGCTCAGGAGCGGGAGTGAGAGAGACCCAGTACTTC
cdr3_aa: CASSSGAGVRETQYF

clone_size: NA
v_call: TRBV7-2
d_call: NA
j_call: TRBJ1-5
cdr3_nt: TGTGCCAGCAGGGAACAGAGCAATCAGCCCCAGCATTTT
cdr3_aa: CASREQSNQPQHF

clone_size: NA
v_call: TRBV5-4
d_call: TRBD1
j_call: TRBJ2-1
cdr3_nt: TGTGCCAGCAGCACCGGACAGGGGATGAGCGGGCACAATGAGCAGTTCTTC
cdr3_aa: CASSTGQGMSGHNEQFF

clone_size: NA
v_call: TRBV6-5
d_call: NA
j_call: TRBJ1-3
cdr3_nt: TGTGCCAGCTCCCGAGGGGGATCTGGAAACACCATATATTTT
cdr3_aa: CASSRGGSGNTIYF

clone_size: NA
v_call: TRBV5-5
d_call: TRBD1
j_call: TRBJ1-1
cdr3_nt: TGTGCCAGCACGTGGACGACGGGACAGACTTTGACTGAAGCTTTCTTT
cdr3_aa: CASTWTTGQTLTEAFF

clone_size: NA
v_call: TRBV6-1
d_call: TRBD2
j_call: TRBJ2-3
cdr3_nt: TGTGCCAGCAGTGAAACTAGCGGGTTCGCTAGCACAGATACGCAGTATTTT
cdr3_aa: CASSETSGFASTDTQYF

clone_size: NA
v_call: TRBV5-1
d_call: NA
j_call: TRBJ2-2
cdr3_nt: TGCGCCAGCAATCGGGGGAACACCGGGGAGCTGTTTTTT
cdr3_aa: CASNRGNTGELFF

clone_size: NA
v_call: TRBV9
d_call: NA
j_call: TRBJ1-1
cdr3_nt: TGTGCCAGCAGCACTGGACAGAACACTGAAGCTTTCTTT
cdr3_aa: CASSTGQNTEAFF

clone_size: NA
v_call: TRBV5-4
d_call: NA
j_call: TRBJ2-2
cdr3_nt: TGTGCCAGCAGCACGGACCCGGGAGCGAACACCGGGGAGCTGTTTTTT
cdr3_aa: CASSTDPGANTGELFF

clone_size: few
v_call: TRBV4-2
d_call: TRBD2
j_call: TRBJ2-7
cdr3_nt: TGTGCCAGCAGCCAGGGGACTAGCGGGAGACGCTACGAGCAGTACTTC
cdr3_aa: CASSQGTSGRRYEQYF

clone_size: few
v_call: TRBV7-2
d_call: NA
j_call: TRBJ2-7
cdr3_nt: TGTGCCAGCAGCTTAAACGCAGGGACCTACGAGCAGTACTTC
cdr3_aa: CASSLNAGTYEQYF

clone_size: NA
v_call: TRBV18
d_call: TRBD1
j_call: TRBJ2-7
cdr3_nt: TGTGCCAGCTCCCTACAGGGGGCTGACGAGCAGTACTTC
cdr3_aa: CASSLQGADEQYF

clone_size: NA
v_call: TRBV6-5
d_call: NA
j_call: TRBJ2-5
cdr3_nt: TGTGCCAGCAGTTACACAGGGCATGTAGAGACCCAGTACTTC
cdr3_aa: CASSYTGHVETQYF

clone_size: NA
v_call: TRBV18
d_call: TRBD1
j_call: TRBJ1-5
cdr3_nt: TGTGCCAGCTCGCCTGGGACAGGGGGCTTTCAGCCCCAGCATTTT
cdr3_aa: CASSPGTGGFQPQHF

clone_size: NA
v_call: TRBV28
d_call: TRBD1
j_call: TRBJ1-3
cdr3_nt: TGTGCCAGCAGTCCTGGGGGACAGGGCTCTGGAAACACCATATATTTT
cdr3_aa: CASSPGGQGSGNTIYF

clone_size: NA
v_call: TRBV9
d_call: NA
j_call: TRBJ2-2
cdr3_nt: TGTGCCAGCAGCCCGGCGGCGCAAGCCTCCACCGGGGAGCTGTTTTTT
cdr3_aa: CASSPAAQASTGELFF

clone_size: NA
v_call: TRBV11-3
d_call: TRBD1
j_call: TRBJ2-7
cdr3_nt: TGTGCCAGCAGCTTAGGACAGGGTGCCGAGCAGTACTTC
cdr3_aa: CASSLGQGAEQYF

clone_size: NA
v_call: TRBV28
d_call: NA
j_call: TRBJ2-7
cdr3_nt: TGTGCCAGCAGCCGAGGAAGCTACGAGCAGTACTTC
cdr3_aa: CASSRGSYEQYF

clone_size: NA
v_call: TRBV19
d_call: NA
j_call: TRBJ1-5
cdr3_nt: TGTGCCAGTAGTATTCTTCAGGGGAGCAATCAGCCCCAGCATTTT
cdr3_aa: CASSILQGSNQPQHF

clone_size: NA
v_call: TRBV9
d_call: TRBD2
j_call: TRBJ2-2
cdr3_nt: TGTGCCAGCAGCCCGGAACCTAGCGGGAACACCGGGGAGCTGTTTTTT
cdr3_aa: CASSPEPSGNTGELFF

clone_size: once
v_call: TRBV19
d_call: NA
j_call: TRBJ1-5
cdr3_nt: TGTGCCAGTAGTACACAGGGCTTCAATCAGCCCCAGCATTTT
cdr3_aa: CASSTQGFNQPQHF

clone_size: NA
v_call: TRBV27
d_call: NA
j_call: TRBJ2-4
cdr3_nt: TGTGCCACCCCCTACAGGTTTGGGGCCCTCAAAAACATTCAGTACTTC
cdr3_aa: CATPYRFGALKNIQYF

clone_size: NA
v_call: TRBV30
d_call: NA
j_call: TRBJ2-3
cdr3_nt: TGTGCCTGGAGTGTACTGCGGGGCTTCACAGATACGCAGTATTTT
cdr3_aa: CAWSVLRGFTDTQYF

clone_size: NA
v_call: TRBV5-1
d_call: NA
j_call: TRBJ1-1
cdr3_nt: TGCGCCAGCAGCCCCGCAAAGTTAGGGGTCGGCACTGAAGCTTTCTTT
cdr3_aa: CASSPAKLGVGTEAFF

clone_size: NA
v_call: TRBV7-6
d_call: NA
j_call: TRBJ1-4
cdr3_nt: TGTGCCAGCAGAGCCGGTAATGAAAAACTGTTTTTT
cdr3_aa: CASRAGNEKLFF

clone_size: NA
v_call: TRBV5-1
d_call: TRBD1
j_call: TRBJ1-1
cdr3_nt: TGCGCCAGCAGCCGCTTTTCAGGGGGCCTGGACACTGAAGCTTTCTTT
cdr3_aa: CASSRFSGGLDTEAFF

clone_size: few
v_call: TRBV11-2
d_call: NA
j_call: TRBJ2-2
cdr3_nt: TGTGCCAGCAGCTTAGGGCAGGCGAACACCGGGGAGCTGTTTTTT
cdr3_aa: CASSLGQANTGELFF

clone_size: NA
v_call: TRBV2
d_call: NA
j_call: TRBJ2-7
cdr3_nt: TGTGCCAGCGGAGGGGGCAGGGGTCCCTACGAGCAGTACTTC
cdr3_aa: CASGGGRGPYEQYF

clone_size: NA
v_call: TRBV14
d_call: TRBD1
j_call: TRBJ2-5
cdr3_nt: TGTGCCAGCAGCCCCCGGGACAGGGTTTGGGAGACCCAGTACTTC
cdr3_aa: CASSPRDRVWETQYF

clone_size: NA
v_call: TRBV4-2
d_call: NA
j_call: TRBJ2-7
cdr3_nt: TGTGCCAGCAGCCAAGGGGGCGGGACCTCCTACGAGCAGTACTTC
cdr3_aa: CASSQGGGTSYEQYF

clone_size: once
v_call: TRBV6-5
d_call: TRBD1
j_call: TRBJ1-2
cdr3_nt: TGTGCCAGCAGTTACTCGACAGGGGGTTATGGCTACACCTTC
cdr3_aa: CASSYSTGGYGYTF

clone_size: NA
v_call: TRBV19
d_call: NA
j_call: TRBJ2-2
cdr3_nt: TGTGCCAGTACGACAGCCAGGGCCTTCACCGGGGAGCTGTTTTTT
cdr3_aa: CASTTARAFTGELFF

clone_size: NA
v_call: TRBV6-4
d_call: NA
j_call: TRBJ2-7
cdr3_nt: TGTGCCAGCAGTGTATGGCGGCGGTCCTACGAGCAGTACTTC
cdr3_aa: CASSVWRRSYEQYF

clone_size: NA
v_call: TRBV11-1
d_call: TRBD2
j_call: TRBJ2-7
cdr3_nt: TGTGCCAGCAGCTGGAGGAGCGGGGGAACCTACGAGCAGTACTTC
cdr3_aa: CASSWRSGGTYEQYF

clone_size: once
v_call: TRBV19
d_call: NA
j_call: TRBJ1-5
cdr3_nt: TGTGCCAGCCAAACAGGGACTCAGCCCCAGCATTTT
cdr3_aa: CASQTGTQPQHF

clone_size: NA
v_call: TRBV18
d_call: NA
j_call: TRBJ1-1
cdr3_nt: TGTGCCAGCTCCCAGGGTACCGACACTGAAGCTTTCTTT
cdr3_aa: CASSQGTDTEAFF

clone_size: NA
v_call: TRBV6-5
d_call: TRBD1
j_call: TRBJ1-1
cdr3_nt: TGTGCCAGCAGTTTCAGGGGGTCTGAAGCTTTCTTT
cdr3_aa: CASSFRGSEAFF

clone_size: NA
v_call: TRBV10-2
d_call: NA
j_call: TRBJ1-3
cdr3_nt: TGCGCCAGCCGTGAATACTCTGGAAACACCATATATTTT
cdr3_aa: CASREYSGNTIYF

clone_size: NA
v_call: TRBV9
d_call: NA
j_call: TRBJ1-1
cdr3_nt: TGTGCCAGCAGCGTAAGCCCCCAGCGGCCCCGCCCAGACACTGAAGCTTTCTTT
cdr3_aa: CASSVSPQRPRPDTEAFF

clone_size: NA
v_call: TRBV4-1
d_call: NA
j_call: TRBJ1-2
cdr3_nt: TGCGCCAGCAGCCAAGATTGGACGGGAAACTATGGCTACACCTTC
cdr3_aa: CASSQDWTGNYGYTF

clone_size: once
v_call: TRBV7-9
d_call: TRBD1
j_call: TRBJ1-2
cdr3_nt: TGTGCCAGCAGCTTCTCCACCGGGACAGGGGGCGATGGCTACACCTTC
cdr3_aa: CASSFSTGTGGDGYTF

clone_size: NA
v_call: TRBV7-6
d_call: TRBD2
j_call: TRBJ2-1
cdr3_nt: TGTGCCAGCAGCTTAGGAGCGGGAGGAGGCAATGAGCAGTTCTTC
cdr3_aa: CASSLGAGGGNEQFF

clone_size: NA
v_call: TRBV28
d_call: NA
j_call: TRBJ2-7
cdr3_nt: TGTGCCAGCACCCAGGGATACGAGCAGTACTTC
cdr3_aa: CASTQGYEQYF

clone_size: NA
v_call: TRBV11-2
d_call: TRBD2
j_call: TRBJ2-5
cdr3_nt: TGTGCCAGCAGCGTAGCGGGAGGGTTTGAGACCCAGTACTTC
cdr3_aa: CASSVAGGFETQYF

clone_size: NA
v_call: TRBV19
d_call: NA
j_call: TRBJ1-2
cdr3_nt: TGTGCCAGTAGTATTGGATCCAGGGTGGAAGGCTACACCTTC
cdr3_aa: CASSIGSRVEGYTF

clone_size: NA
v_call: TRBV11-3
d_call: TRBD2
j_call: TRBJ2-5
cdr3_nt: TGTGCCAGCAGCGGTGGACTAGCGGGAAGGGAGACCCAGTACTTC
cdr3_aa: CASSGGLAGRETQYF

clone_size: once
v_call: TRBV29-1
d_call: TRBD2
j_call: TRBJ2-1
cdr3_nt: TGCAGCGTTGATGGGGGGGGTTACAATGAGCAGTTCTTC
cdr3_aa: CSVDGGGYNEQFF

clone_size: few
v_call: TRBV5-4
d_call: TRBD2
j_call: TRBJ2-1
cdr3_nt: TGTGCCAGCAGCCCGAAAGCGGGAGTCTTTCTCGATGAGCAGTTCTTC
cdr3_aa: CASSPKAGVFLDEQFF